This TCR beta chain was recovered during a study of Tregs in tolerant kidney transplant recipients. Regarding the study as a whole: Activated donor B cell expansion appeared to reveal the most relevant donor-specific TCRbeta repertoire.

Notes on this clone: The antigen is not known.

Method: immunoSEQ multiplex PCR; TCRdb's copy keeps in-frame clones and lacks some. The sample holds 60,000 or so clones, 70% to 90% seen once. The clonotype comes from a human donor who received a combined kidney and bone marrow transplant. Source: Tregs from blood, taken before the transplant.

CDR3 in amino acids: CASTYPGTAMNTEAFF. CDR3 sequence (DNA): TGTGCCAGCACCTATCCCGGGACAGCTATGAACACTGAAGCTTTCTTT. The gene calls are TRBV19 and TRBJ1-1; 7 nucleotides align to TRBD1. Germline assignment: CDR1 LNHDA and CDR2 SQIVND (reference sequence). The CDR3 runs 16 residues. J lost 0 bases, V lost 9 bases, and 13 bases had no gene match.